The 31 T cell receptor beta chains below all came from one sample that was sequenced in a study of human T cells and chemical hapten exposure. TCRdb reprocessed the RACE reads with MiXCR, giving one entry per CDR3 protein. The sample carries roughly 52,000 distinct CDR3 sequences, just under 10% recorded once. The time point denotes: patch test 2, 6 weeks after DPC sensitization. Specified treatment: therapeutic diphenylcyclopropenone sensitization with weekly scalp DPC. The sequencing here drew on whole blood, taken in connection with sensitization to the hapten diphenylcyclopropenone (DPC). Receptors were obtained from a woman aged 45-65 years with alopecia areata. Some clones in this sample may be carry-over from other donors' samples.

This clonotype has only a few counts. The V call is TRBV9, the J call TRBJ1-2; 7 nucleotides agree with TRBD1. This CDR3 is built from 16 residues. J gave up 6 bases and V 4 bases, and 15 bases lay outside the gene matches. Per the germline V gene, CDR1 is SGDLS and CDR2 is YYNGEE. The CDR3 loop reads CASSFQSTTGSDGYTF. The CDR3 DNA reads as TGTGCCAGCAGCTTCCAATCGACGACAGGGTCGGATGGCTACACCTTC.

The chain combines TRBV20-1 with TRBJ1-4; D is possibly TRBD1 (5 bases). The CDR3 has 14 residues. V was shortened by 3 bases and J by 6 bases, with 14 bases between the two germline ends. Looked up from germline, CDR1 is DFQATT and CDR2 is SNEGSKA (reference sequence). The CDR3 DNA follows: TGCAGTGCTAGGCCTAGGGGTGGGGATGAAAAACTGTTTTTT. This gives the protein CSARPRGGDEKLFF.

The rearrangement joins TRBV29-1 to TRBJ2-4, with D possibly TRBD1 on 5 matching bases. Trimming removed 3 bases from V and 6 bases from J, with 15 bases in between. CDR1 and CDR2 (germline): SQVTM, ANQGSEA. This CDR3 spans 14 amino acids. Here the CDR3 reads CSVELQGIVNIQYF. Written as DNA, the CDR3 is TGCAGCGTTGAGTTGCAGGGAATAGTAAACATTCAGTACTTC.

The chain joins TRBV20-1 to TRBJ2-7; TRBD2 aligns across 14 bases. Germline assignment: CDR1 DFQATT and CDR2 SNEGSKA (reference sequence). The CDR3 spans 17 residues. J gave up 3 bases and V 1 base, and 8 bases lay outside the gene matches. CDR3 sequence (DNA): TGCAGTGCTAGAGCCGGGACTAGCGGGGGTTTCAGCTACGAGCAGTACTTC. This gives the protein CSARAGTSGGFSYEQYF.

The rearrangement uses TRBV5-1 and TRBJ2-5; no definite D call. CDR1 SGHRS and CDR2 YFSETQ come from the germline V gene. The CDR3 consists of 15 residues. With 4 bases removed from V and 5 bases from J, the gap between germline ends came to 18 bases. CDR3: CASSRAPRLEETQYF. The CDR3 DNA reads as TGCGCCAGCAGCAGAGCGCCCCGATTAGAGGAGACCCAGTACTTC. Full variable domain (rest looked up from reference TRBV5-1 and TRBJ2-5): KAGVTQTPRYLIKTRGQQVTLSCSPISGHRSVSWYQQTPGQGLQFLFEYFSETQRNKGNFPGRFSGRQFSNSRSEMNVSTLELGDSALYLCASSRAPRLEETQYFGPGTRLLVL.

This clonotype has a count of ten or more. The CDR3 reads CSVVRGGLTEAFF. As DNA, the CDR3 is TGCAGCGTTGTCCGGGGAGGTCTTACTGAAGCTTTCTTT. The chain links TRBV29-1 to TRBJ1-1; no clear D. CDR1 and CDR2 (germline): SQVTM, ANQGSEA. The CDR3 extends over 13 amino acids. Deletions cut 4 bases from V and 5 bases from J, with 14 bases between.

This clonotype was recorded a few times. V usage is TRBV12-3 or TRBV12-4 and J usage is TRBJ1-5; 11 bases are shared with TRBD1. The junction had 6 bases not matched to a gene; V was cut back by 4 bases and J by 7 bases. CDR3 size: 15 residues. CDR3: CASSSRDRGVQPQHF. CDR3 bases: TGTGCCAGCAGTTCCCGGGACAGGGGGGTACAGCCCCAGCATTTT.

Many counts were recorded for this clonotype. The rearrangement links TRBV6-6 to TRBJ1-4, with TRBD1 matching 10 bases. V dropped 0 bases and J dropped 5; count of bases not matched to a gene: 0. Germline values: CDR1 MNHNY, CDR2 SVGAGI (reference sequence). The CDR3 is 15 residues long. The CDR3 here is CASSYSGQGNEKLFF. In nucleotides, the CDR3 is TGTGCCAGCAGTTACTCGGGACAGGGGAATGAAAAACTGTTTTTT.

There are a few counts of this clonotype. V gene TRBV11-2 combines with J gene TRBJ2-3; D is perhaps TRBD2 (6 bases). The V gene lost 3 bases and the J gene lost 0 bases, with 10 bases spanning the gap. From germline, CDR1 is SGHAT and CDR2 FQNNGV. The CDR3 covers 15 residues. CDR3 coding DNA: TGTGCCAGCAGCTTCCGGGGGAGTAGCACAGATACGCAGTATTTT. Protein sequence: CASSFRGSSTDTQYF.

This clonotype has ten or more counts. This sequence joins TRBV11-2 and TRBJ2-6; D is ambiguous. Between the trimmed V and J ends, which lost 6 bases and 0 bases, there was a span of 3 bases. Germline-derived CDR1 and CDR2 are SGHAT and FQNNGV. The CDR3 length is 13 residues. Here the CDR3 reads CASRFSGANVLTF. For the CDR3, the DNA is TGTGCCAGCAGATTCTCTGGGGCCAACGTCCTGACTTTC.

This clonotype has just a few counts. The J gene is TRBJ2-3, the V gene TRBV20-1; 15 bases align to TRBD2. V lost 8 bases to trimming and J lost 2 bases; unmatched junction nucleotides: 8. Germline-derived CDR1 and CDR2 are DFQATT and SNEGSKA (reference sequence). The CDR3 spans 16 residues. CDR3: CSTKGLAGGYTDTQYF. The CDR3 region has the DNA TGCAGTACCAAGGGACTAGCGGGAGGCTACACAGATACGCAGTATTTT.

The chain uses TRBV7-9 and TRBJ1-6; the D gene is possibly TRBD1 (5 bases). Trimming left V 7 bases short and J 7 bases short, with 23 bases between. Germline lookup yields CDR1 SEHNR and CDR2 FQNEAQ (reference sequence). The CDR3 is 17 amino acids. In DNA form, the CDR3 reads TGTGCCAGCACCGAGGGTTACAGGCGAAGCGGCAATTCACCCCTCCACTTT. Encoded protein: CASTEGYRRSGNSPLHF. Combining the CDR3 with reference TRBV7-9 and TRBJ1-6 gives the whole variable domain DTGVSQNPRHKITKRGQNVTFRCDPISEHNRLYWYRQTLGQGPEFLTYFQNEAQLEKSRLLSDRFSAERPKGSFSTLEIQRTEQGDSAMYLCASTEGYRRSGNSPLHFGNGTRLTVT.

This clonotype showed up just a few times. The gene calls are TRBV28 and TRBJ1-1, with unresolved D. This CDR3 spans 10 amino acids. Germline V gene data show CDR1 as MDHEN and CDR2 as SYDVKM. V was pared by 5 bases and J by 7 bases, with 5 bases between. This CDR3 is CASSLREAFF. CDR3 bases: TGTGCCAGCAGTCTCCGTGAAGCTTTCTTT.

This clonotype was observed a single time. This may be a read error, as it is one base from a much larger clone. The CDR3 is CASSSGGGGQPQHF. The CDR3 region has the DNA TGTGCCAGCAGCTCAGGGGGAGGGGGACAGCCCCAGCATTTT. The V gene is TRBV27, the J gene TRBJ1-5, with 7 nucleotides matching TRBD1. After removal of 6 bases from V and 7 bases from J, the junction contained 9 bases not matched to a gene. CDR3 length: 14 amino acids. The germline V gene has CDR1 MNHEY and CDR2 SMNVEV (reference sequence).

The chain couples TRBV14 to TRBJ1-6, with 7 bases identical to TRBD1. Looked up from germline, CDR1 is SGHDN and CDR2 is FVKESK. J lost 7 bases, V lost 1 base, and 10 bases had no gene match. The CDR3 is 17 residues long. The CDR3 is CASSQGPTGTSNSPLHF. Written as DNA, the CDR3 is TGTGCCAGCAGCCAAGGGCCGACAGGGACAAGCAATTCACCCCTCCACTTT.

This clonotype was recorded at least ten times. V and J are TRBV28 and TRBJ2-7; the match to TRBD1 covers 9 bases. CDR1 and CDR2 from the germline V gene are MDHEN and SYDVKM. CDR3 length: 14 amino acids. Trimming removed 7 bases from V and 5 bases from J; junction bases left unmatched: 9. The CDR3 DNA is TGTGCCAGCAATGGGGGACAGGGCTTCCACGAGCAGTACTTC. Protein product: CASNGGQGFHEQYF.

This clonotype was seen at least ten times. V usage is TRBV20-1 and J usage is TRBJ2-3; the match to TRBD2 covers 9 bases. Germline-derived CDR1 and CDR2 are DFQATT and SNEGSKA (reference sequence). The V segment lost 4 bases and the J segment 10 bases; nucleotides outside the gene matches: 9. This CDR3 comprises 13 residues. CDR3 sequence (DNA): TGCAGTGCTAAGGCGGGGGGGCTGGGTCCGCAGTATTTT. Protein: CSAKAGGLGPQYF.

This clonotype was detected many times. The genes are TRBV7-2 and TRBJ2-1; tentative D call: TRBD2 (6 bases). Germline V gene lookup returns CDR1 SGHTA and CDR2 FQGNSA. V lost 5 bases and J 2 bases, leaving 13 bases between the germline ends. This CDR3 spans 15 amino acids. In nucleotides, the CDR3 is TGTGCCAGCAGCCCTAGCGAGCGGACCTACAATGAGCAGTTCTTC. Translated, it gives CASSPSERTYNEQFF. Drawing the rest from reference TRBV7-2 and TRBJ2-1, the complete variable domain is GAGVSQSPSNKVTEKGKDVELRCDPISGHTALYWYRQSLGQGLEFLIYFQGNSAPDKSGLPSDRFSAERTGGSVSTLTIQRTQQEDSAVYLCASSPSERTYNEQFFGPGTRLTVL.

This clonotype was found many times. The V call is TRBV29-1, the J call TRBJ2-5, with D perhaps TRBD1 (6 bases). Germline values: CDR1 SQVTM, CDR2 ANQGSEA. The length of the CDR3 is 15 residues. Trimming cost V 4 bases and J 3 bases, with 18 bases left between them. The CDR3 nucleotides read TGCAGCGTTGGTAGTTACGGACAGTCCAAAGAGACCCAGTACTTC. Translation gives CSVGSYGQSKETQYF.

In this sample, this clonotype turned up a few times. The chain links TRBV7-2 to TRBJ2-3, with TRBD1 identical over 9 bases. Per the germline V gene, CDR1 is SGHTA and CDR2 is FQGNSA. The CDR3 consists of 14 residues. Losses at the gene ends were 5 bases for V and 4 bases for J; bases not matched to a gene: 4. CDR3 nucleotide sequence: TGTGCCAGCAGCAAGACAGGGGGAGCAGATACGCAGTATTTT. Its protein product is CASSKTGGADTQYF.

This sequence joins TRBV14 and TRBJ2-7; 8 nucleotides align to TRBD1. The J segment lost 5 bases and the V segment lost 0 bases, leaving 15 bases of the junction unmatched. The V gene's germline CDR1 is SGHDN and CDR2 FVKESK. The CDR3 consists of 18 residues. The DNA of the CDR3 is TGTGCCAGCAGCCAAGATCCAGCCAGGGGGCTGAATTCGGACGAGCAGTACTTC. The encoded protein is CASSQDPARGLNSDEQYF.

In DNA form, the CDR3 reads TGTGCCAGCAGTTACGGGACAGGGGTTGGTCAGCCCCAGCATTTT. It specifies CASSYGTGVGQPQHF. V is TRBV6-6 and J is TRBJ1-5; TRBD1 aligns across 10 bases. CDR3 length: 15 amino acids. In germline, CDR1 is MNHNY, CDR2 SVGAGI (reference sequence). V gave up 2 bases and J gave up 6 bases; unmatched junction bases: 4.

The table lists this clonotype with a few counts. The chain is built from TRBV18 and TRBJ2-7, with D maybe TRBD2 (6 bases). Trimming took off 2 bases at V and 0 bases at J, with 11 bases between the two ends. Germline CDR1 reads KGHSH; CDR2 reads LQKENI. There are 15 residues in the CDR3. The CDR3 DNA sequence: TGTGCCAGCTCACCATACCGGGACTCCTCCTACGAGCAGTACTTC. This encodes CASSPYRDSSYEQYF.

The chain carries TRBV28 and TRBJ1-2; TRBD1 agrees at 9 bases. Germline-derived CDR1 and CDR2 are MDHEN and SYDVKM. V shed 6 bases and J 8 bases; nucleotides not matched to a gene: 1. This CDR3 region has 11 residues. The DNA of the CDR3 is TGTGCCAGCAGGGGGACAGGGGGCTACACCTTC. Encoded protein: CASRGTGGYTF.

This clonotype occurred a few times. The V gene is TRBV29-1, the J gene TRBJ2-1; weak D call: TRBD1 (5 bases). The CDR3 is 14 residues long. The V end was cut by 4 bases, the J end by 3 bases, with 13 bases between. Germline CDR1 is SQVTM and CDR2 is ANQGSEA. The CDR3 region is CSVAGQIYYNEQFF. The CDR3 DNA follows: TGCAGCGTTGCAGGGCAGATATACTACAATGAGCAGTTCTTC.

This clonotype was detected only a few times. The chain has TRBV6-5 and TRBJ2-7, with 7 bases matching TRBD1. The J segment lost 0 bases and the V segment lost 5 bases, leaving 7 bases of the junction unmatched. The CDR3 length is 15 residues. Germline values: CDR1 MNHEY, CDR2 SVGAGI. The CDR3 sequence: CASSRPGQSSYEQYF. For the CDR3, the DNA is TGTGCCAGCAGTCGCCCGGGACAGTCCTCCTACGAGCAGTACTTC.

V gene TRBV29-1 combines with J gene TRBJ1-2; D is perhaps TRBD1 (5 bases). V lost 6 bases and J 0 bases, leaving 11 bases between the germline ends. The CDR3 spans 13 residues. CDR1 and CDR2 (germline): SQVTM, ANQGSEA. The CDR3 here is CSVLDRTNYGYTF. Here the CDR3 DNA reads TGCAGCGTACTTGACAGAACTAACTATGGCTACACCTTC.

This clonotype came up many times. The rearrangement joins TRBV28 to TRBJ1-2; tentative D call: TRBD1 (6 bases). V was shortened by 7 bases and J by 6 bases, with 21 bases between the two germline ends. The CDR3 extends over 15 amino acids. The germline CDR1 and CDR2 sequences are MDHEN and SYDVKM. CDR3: CASKYLQGGLHGYTF. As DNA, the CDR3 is TGTGCCAGCAAATATCTACAGGGCGGACTTCATGGCTACACCTTC.

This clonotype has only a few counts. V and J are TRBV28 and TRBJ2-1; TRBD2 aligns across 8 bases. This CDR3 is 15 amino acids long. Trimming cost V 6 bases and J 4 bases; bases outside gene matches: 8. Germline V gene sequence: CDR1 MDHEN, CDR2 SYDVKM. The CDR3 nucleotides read TGTGCCAGCAGGAGTGGGGCTAGCGGGTACAATGAGCAGTTCTTC. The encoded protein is CASRSGASGYNEQFF.

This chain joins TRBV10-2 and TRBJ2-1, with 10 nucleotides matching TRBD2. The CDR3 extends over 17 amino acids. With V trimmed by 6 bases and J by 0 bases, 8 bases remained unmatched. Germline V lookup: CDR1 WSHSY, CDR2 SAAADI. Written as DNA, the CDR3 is TGCGCCAGCAGGGCTAGCGGGAGACGGAGCTCCTACAATGAGCAGTTCTTC. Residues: CASRASGRRSSYNEQFF.

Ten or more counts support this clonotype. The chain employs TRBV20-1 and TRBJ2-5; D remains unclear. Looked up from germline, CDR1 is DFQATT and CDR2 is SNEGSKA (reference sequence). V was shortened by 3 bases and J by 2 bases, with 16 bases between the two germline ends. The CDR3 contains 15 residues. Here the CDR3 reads CSARDGWEEQETQYF. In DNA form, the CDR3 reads TGCAGTGCTAGGGACGGCTGGGAAGAGCAAGAGACCCAGTACTTC.